The table lists the clone carrying this T cell receptor beta chain with a few counts. The antigen remains unidentified. It was with unique molecular identifiers that the TCRbeta library was prepared. Each CDR3 protein is one row after TCRdb ran MiXCR on the PCR reads. The sample contains some 600,000 distinct CDR3 sequences, around 13% of which appear only once. The sample comes from a study of T-cell reconstitution after alpha-beta-depleted transplantation in children. Overall study findings and caveats: From surviving recipient T cells and thymic progenitors came the high day-60 TCRbeta diversity observed in some patients. Several hundred graft clones that had expanded were reportedly the source of alpha-beta T cells about two months after transplant. At the one-year point after transplant, T-cell counts and TCRbeta diversity were found to come mostly from T cells that had been newly produced.

The CDR3 covers 19 residues. The ends lost 3 bases at V and 4 bases at J; junction bases unmatched: 12. CDR1 and CDR2 from the germline V gene are SGHRS and YFSETQ. The sequence derives from a male patient younger than 18 who had a stem cell transplant for acute myeloid leukemia, so the T cells may come from the graft donor. The rearrangement joins TRBV5-1 to TRBJ2-1; 14 nucleotides match TRBD2. The starting material was PBMCs, mostly from graft donor cells, obtained 360 days after TCRalphabeta/CD19-depleted stem cell transplant. The CDR3 region has the DNA TGCGCCAGCAGCTCAATCCTCGGGACTAGCGGGGGAGGGTACAATGAGCAGTTCTTC. Translated, it gives CASSSILGTSGGGYNEQFF.